This T cell receptor beta chain comes out of a study of OX40 agonist ivuxolimab in advanced cancers. Study-wide context: An agonistic anti-OX40 (CD134) antibody, ivuxolimab, was used to treat the patients.

The CDR3 contains 13 residues. CDR1 and CDR2 (germline): MDHEN, SYDVKM. Trimming left V 7 bases short and J 0 bases short, with 9 bases between. Sequencing was performed with immunoSEQ multiplex PCR; in TCRdb, only in-frame clones are kept and a portion is missing. The profile shows around 100,000 clones, approximately 92% of them singletons. A word on this clone: Antigen: not known.

Study observations and caveats: Partial responders at 0.1-3.0 mg/kg had among the lowest clonal expansion. Averaging showed that CD8+ T cells had more expanded clones than CD4+ did.

The TCR sequence derives from an adult with an advanced solid tumor such as melanoma, head and neck, liver or kidney cancer. V is TRBV28 and J is TRBJ1-1; unclear D gene. Here the sequenced sample was CD4+ or CD8+ T cells sorted from blood, taken in a trial of the OX40 agonist ivuxolimab. CDR3 amino acids: CASTLGMNTEAFF. The CDR3 nucleotides are TGTGCCAGCACTCTGGGTATGAACACTGAAGCTTTCTTT.